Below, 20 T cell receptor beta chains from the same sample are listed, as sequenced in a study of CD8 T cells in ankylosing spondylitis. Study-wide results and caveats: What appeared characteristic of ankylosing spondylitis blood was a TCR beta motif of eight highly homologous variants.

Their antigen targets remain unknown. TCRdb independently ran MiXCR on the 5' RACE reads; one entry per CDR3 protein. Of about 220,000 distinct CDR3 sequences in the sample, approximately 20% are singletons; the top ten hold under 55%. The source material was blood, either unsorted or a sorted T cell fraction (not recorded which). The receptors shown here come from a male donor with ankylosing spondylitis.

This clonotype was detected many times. Here the CDR3 DNA reads TGCGCCAGCAGCTTGGGGGCTCCCAGCTCCTACAATGAGCAGTTCTTC. Amino acids: CASSLGAPSSYNEQFF. The chain couples TRBV5-1 to TRBJ2-1; no reliable D call. The V gene lost 0 bases and the J gene lost 0 bases, with 10 bases spanning the gap. CDR3 length: 16 amino acids. Per germline, CDR1 SGHRS and CDR2 YFSETQ.

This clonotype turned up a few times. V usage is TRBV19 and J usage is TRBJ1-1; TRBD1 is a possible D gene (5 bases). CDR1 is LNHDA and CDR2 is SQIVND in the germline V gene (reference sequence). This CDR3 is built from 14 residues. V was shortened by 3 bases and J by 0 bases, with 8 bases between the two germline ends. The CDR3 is CASSIGGMNTEAFF. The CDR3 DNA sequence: TGTGCCAGTAGTATCGGGGGAATGAACACTGAAGCTTTCTTT. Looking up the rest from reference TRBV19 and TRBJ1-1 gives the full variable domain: DGGITQSPKYLFRKEGQNVTLSCEQNLNHDAMYWYRQDPGQGLRLIYYSQIVNDFQKGDIAEGYSVSREKKESFPLTVTSAQKNPTAFYLCASSIGGMNTEAFFGQGTRLTVV.

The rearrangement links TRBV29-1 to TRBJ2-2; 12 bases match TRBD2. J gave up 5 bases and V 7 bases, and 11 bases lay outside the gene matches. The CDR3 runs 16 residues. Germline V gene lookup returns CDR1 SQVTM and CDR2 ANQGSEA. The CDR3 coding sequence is TGCAGCGATACCCCTAGCGGGAGGGCCCGAACCGGGGAGCTGTTTTTT. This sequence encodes CSDTPSGRARTGELFF.

The CDR3 spells CATGEVRRDYGYTF. In DNA, the CDR3 is TGTGCCACCGGGGAAGTGAGGCGGGACTATGGCTACACCTTC. The chain recombines TRBV24-1 with TRBJ1-2; D unclear. The CDR3 is 14 residues long. V was pared by 9 bases and J by 3 bases, with 16 bases between. Germline CDR1 and CDR2: KGHDR and SFDVKD.

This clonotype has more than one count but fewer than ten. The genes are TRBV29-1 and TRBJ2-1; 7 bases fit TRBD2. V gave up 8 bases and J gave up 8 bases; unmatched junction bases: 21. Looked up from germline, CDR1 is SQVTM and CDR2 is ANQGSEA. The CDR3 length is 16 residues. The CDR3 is CSPRAIAAGRVHEQFF. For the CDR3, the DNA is TGCAGCCCCCGGGCCATAGCAGCGGGGAGGGTGCATGAGCAGTTCTTC.

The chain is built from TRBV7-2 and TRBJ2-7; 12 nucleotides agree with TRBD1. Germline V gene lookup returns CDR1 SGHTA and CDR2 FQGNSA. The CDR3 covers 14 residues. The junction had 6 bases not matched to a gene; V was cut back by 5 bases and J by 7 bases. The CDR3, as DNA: TGTGCCAGCAGCCCGGGACAGGGGGCGGTTGAGCAGTACTTC. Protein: CASSPGQGAVEQYF.

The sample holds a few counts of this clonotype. The CDR3 region is CASTSGSGEQYF. The CDR3 nucleotides are TGTGCCAGCACGAGCGGGAGCGGCGAGCAGTACTTC. The chain recombines TRBV28 with TRBJ2-7, with 8 bases that match TRBD2. The CDR3 runs 12 residues. With 7 bases clipped from V and 6 bases from J, the junction kept 5 bases outside the gene matches. In germline, CDR1 is MDHEN, CDR2 SYDVKM.

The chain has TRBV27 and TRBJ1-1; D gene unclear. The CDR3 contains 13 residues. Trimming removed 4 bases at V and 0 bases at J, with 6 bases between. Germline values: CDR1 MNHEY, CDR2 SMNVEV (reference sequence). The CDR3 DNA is TGTGCCAGCAGTTACCAGATGAACACTGAAGCTTTCTTT. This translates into CASSYQMNTEAFF.

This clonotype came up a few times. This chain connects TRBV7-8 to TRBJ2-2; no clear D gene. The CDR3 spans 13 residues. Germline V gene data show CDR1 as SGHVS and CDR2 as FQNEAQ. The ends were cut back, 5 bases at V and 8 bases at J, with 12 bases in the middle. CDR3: CASSDGVAGELFF. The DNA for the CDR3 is TGTGCCAGCAGCGACGGAGTGGCGGGGGAGCTGTTTTTT.

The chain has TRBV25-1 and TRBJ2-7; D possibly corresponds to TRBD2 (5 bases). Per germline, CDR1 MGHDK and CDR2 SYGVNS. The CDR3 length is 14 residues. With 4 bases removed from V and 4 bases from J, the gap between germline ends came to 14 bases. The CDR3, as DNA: TGTGCCAGCAGTGGTCCGGAAACGGGGTACGAGCAGTACTTC. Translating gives CASSGPETGYEQYF.

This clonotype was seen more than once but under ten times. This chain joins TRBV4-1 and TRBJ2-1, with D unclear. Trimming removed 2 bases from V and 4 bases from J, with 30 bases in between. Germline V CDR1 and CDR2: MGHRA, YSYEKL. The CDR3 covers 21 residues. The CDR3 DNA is TGCGCCAGCAGCCAACAATCGCCGACTCTAGATCCACCCGGAGAATACAATGAGCAGTTCTTC. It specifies CASSQQSPTLDPPGEYNEQFF.

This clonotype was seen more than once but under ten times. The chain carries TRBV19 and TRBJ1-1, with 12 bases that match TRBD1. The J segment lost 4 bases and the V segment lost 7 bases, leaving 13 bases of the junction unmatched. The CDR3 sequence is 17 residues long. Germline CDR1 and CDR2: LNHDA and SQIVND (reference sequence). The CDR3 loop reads CASTPMRGQGAGTEAFF. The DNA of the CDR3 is TGTGCCAGTACCCCAATGAGGGGACAGGGGGCAGGCACTGAAGCTTTCTTT.

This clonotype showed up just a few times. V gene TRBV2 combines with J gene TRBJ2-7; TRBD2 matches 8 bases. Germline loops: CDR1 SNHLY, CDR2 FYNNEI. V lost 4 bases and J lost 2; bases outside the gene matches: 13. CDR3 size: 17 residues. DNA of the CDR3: TGTGCCAGCAGTGGTATTACTAGCGGTTATCAAGCCTACGAGCAGTACTTC. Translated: CASSGITSGYQAYEQYF.

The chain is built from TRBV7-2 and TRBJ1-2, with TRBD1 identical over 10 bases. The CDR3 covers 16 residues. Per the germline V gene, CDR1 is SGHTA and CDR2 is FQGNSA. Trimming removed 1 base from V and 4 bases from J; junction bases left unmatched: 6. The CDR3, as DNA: TGTGCCAGCAGCTTAGATGGGACAGGGGACTTCTATGGCTACACCTTC. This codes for CASSLDGTGDFYGYTF.

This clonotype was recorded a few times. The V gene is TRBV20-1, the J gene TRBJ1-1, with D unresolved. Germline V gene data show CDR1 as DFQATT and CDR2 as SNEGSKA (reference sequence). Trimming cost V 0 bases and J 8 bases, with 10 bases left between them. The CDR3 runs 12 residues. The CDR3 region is CSARDSRGEAFF. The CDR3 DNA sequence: TGCAGTGCTAGAGATTCCCGGGGAGAAGCTTTCTTT.

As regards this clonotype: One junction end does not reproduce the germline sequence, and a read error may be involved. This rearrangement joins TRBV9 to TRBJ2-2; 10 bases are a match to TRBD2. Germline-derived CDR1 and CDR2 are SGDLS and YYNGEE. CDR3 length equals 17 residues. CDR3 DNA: TGTGCCAGCAGCGTAGATCAGCGGGGGGGCCACACCGGGGAACTGTTTTTT. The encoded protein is CASSVDQRGGHTGELFF.

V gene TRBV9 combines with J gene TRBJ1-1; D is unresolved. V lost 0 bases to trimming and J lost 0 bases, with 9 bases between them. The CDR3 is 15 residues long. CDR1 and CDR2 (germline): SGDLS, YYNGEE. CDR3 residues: CASSVGPFLNTEAFF. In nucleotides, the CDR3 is TGTGCCAGCAGCGTAGGGCCATTTCTGAACACTGAAGCTTTCTTT. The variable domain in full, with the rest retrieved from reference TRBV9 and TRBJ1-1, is DSGVTQTPKHLITATGQRVTLRCSPRSGDLSVYWYQQSLDQGLQFLIQYYNGEERAKGNILERFSAQQFPDLHSELNLSSLELGDSALYFCASSVGPFLNTEAFFGQGTRLTVV.

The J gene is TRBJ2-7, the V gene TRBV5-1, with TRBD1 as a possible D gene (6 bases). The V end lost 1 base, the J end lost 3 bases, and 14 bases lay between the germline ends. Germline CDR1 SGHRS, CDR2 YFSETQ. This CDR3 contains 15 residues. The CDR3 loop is CASSLLVDSNYEQYF. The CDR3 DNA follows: TGCGCCAGCAGCTTGTTAGTGGACAGCAACTACGAGCAGTACTTC.

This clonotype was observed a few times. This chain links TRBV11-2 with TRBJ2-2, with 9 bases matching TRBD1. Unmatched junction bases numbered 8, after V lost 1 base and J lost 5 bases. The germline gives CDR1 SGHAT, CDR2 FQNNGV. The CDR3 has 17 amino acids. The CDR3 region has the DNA TGTGCCAGCAGCTTAGCCGAGACAGGGGGATGGACCGGGGAGCTGTTTTTT. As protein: CASSLAETGGWTGELFF.

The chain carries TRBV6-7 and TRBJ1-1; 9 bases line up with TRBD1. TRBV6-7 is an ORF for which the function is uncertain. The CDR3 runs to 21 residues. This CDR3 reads CAAIYHLIIRGQGPGSTEAFF. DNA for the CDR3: TGTGCGGCCATTTATCACCTCATTATCCGAGGACAGGGGCCCGGAAGCACTGAAGCTTTCTTT.